The clone carrying this TCR beta chain was seen a few times. The data stem from a study of early T cells in non-severe SARS-CoV-2 infection. Using its own MiXCR run on the 5' RACE reads, TCRdb lists one record per CDR3 protein. The data show tens of thousands of distinct CDR3 sequences, roughly a tenth seen once. The sequenced sample was whole blood. The sequence came from an adult who was a healthcare worker with PCR-confirmed SARS-CoV-2 infection or an uninfected control (not recorded which).

This CDR3 reads CASSEPWNTEAFF. Written as DNA, the CDR3 is TGTGCCAGCAGTGAACCCTGGAACACTGAAGCTTTCTTT. The chain recombines TRBV6-2 or TRBV6-3 with TRBJ1-1; D gene unclear. The germline V gene has CDR1 MNHEY and CDR2 SVGEGT. Trimming pared 5 bases from V and 1 base from J, leaving 8 bases between. This CDR3 has 13 amino acids.